The rows below give T cell receptor beta chains drawn from one sample of a study of blood T cell repertoires in COVID-19. Sequencing used immunoSEQ multiplex PCR; TCRdb keeps in-frame clones, though not all of them. The table lists approximately 410,000 clones, just over 85% of them singletons. Sequenced sample: peripheral blood. The receptors stem from a young woman with active or convalescent COVID-19. CDR3s include the opening cysteine and the closing phenylalanine or tryptophan. D genes are given only for firm matches. The size entry is marked missing in some rows and otherwise reads once, few, many or a size class.

clone_size	d_call	v_call	j_call	cdr3_nt	cdr3_aa
.	.	TRBV7-9	TRBJ2-5	TGTGCCAGCAGCTTAGGGGTGCGGGAGACCCAGTACTTC	CASSLGVRETQYF
.	.	TRBV2	TRBJ2-2	TGTGCCAGCAGCGAGGCCCCGAACACCGGGGAGCTGTTTTTT	CASSEAPNTGELFF
once	.	TRBV6-5	TRBJ2-3	TGTGCCAGCAGTCCCAACACAGATACGCAGTATTTT	CASSPNTDTQYF
.	TRBD2	TRBV10-3	TRBJ2-5	TGTGCCATCAGTGAGAGAGGCGGGGGGGCCTTGGAGACCCAGTACTTC	CAISERGGGALETQYF
.	TRBD1	TRBV3-1/TRBV3-2	TRBJ1-2	TGTGCCAGCAGCGCGCGACAGGGGAGCGGCTACACCTTC	CASSARQGSGYTF
.	TRBD2	TRBV19	TRBJ2-7	TGTGCCAGTAGTAGCGGGACTAGCGGGAGGGCCCGGAGCTCCTACGAGCAGTACTTC	CASSSGTSGRARSSYEQYF
.	TRBD2	TRBV9	TRBJ2-3	TGTGCCAGCTCTCTAGCGGGAGTGGCAGATACGCAGTATTTT	CASSLAGVADTQYF
.	.	TRBV6-5	TRBJ2-5	TGTGCCAGCAGTTACTCATACAGCCAAGAGACCCAGTACTTC	CASSYSYSQETQYF
.	TRBD1	TRBV27	TRBJ2-1	TGTGCCAGCAGTACTTTAGGGGGCTCTGGCTACGATGAGCAGTTCTTC	CASSTLGGSGYDEQFF
.	.	TRBV18	TRBJ2-7	TGTGCCAGCTCACCTTCAGGGTCCTACGAGCAGTACTTC	CASSPSGSYEQYF